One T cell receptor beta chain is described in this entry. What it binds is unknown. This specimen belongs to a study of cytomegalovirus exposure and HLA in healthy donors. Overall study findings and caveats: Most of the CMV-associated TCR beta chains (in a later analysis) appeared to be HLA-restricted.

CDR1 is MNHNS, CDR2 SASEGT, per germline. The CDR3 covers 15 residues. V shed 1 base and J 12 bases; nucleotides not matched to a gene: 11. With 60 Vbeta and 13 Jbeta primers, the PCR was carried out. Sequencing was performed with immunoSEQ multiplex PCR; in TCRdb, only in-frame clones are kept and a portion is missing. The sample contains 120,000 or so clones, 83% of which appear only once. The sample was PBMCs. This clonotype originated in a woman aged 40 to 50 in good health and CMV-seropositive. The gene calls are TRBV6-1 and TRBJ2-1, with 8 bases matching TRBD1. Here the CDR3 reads CASSEGPQGAVGQFF. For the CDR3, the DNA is TGTGCCAGCAGTGAAGGTCCGCAGGGGGCGGTAGGGCAGTTCTTC.